Following are 21 T cell receptor beta chains from one sample sequenced in a study of Ad26.COV2.S vaccination and SARS-CoV-2 variants. This table comes from immunoSEQ multiplex PCR, and its TCRdb copy is limited to in-frame clones, with some not included. The sample has fewer than 55,000 clones, 83% seen once. Source: peripheral blood, taken after recovery from COVID-19. Source of these receptors: a human donor who had recovered from COVID-19.

The chain couples TRBV2 to TRBJ2-2, with D perhaps matching TRBD2 (5 bases). This CDR3 spans 17 amino acids. The germline CDR1 and CDR2 sequences are SNHLY and FYNNEI. The ends were cut back, 4 bases at V and 6 bases at J, with 21 bases in the middle. The CDR3 DNA is TGTGCCAGCAGTGTGCGGTGGGTGGAGGCAGGCCCCGGGGAGCTGTTTTTT. It codes for CASSVRWVEAGPGELFF. Filled out from reference TRBV2 and TRBJ2-2, the complete variable domain reads EPEVTQTPSHQVTQMGQEVILRCVPISNHLYFYWYRQILGQKVEFLVSFYNNEISEKSEIFDDQFSVERPDGSNFTLKIRSTKLEDSAMYFCASSVRWVEAGPGELFFGEGSRLTVL.

This clone is labeled as medium-sized. This rearrangement joins TRBV5-6 to TRBJ2-7; 9 bases map to TRBD1. The CDR3 is 14 residues long. Trimming at V came to 4 bases and at J to 5 bases, leaving 7 bases not matched to a gene. Germline-derived CDR1 and CDR2 are SGHDT and YYEEEE. CDR3 DNA: TGTGCCAGCAGCCCGACAGGGGGAGGGCACGAGCAGTACGTC. Its protein is CASSPTGGGHEQYV.

This clone is a singleton in its sample. This CDR3 is CASSQGAGLSGNTIYF. The CDR3 nucleotides are TGTGCCAGCAGCCAAGGGGCAGGCCTCTCTGGAAACACCATATATTTT. The gene calls are TRBV3-1 (or the pseudogene TRBV3-2) and TRBJ1-3; D gene uncertain. Trimming took 1 base from V and 0 from J, leaving 10 bases between them. In germline, CDR1 is LGHDT, CDR2 YNNKEL (reference sequence). The CDR3 runs to 16 residues.

The chain employs TRBV5-5 and TRBJ1-6; D is perhaps TRBD1 (5 bases). CDR3 length: 16 residues. The germline V and J ends were trimmed by 7 bases and 9 bases, with 23 bases remaining between them. CDR1 and CDR2 from the germline V gene are SGHKS and YYEKEE (reference sequence). The CDR3 coding sequence is TGTGCCAGCGGAGCCCGACAGTCGACTATGATTTCACCCCTCCACTTT. It specifies CASGARQSTMISPLHF.

The rearrangement joins TRBV3-1 (or the pseudogene TRBV3-2) to TRBJ2-2, with D possibly TRBD1 on 5 matching bases. Germline V lookup: CDR1 LGHDT, CDR2 YNNKEL (reference sequence). V lost 6 bases and J 0 bases, leaving 8 bases between the germline ends. The CDR3 covers 14 residues. The CDR3 protein is CASSRQSNTGELFF. The CDR3 DNA reads as TGTGCCAGCAGTCGACAGTCGAACACCGGGGAGCTGTTTTTT.

The rearrangement links TRBV10-1 to TRBJ2-7; tentative D call: TRBD2 (5 bases). Trimming removed 4 bases from V and 3 bases from J, with 13 bases in between. CDR1 WNHNN and CDR2 SYGVQD come from the germline V gene (reference sequence). This CDR3 is built from 14 residues. The CDR3 nucleotides are TGCGCCAGCAGTGTGTCCCCAGAGGGCTACGAGCAGTACTTC. Amino acid sequence: CASSVSPEGYEQYF.

The genes are TRBV24-1 and TRBJ2-2; a possible D gene is TRBD1 (6 bases). CDR1 is KGHDR and CDR2 is SFDVKD in the germline V gene. The CDR3 is 14 residues long. V lost 10 bases and J 5 bases, leaving 16 bases between the germline ends. The CDR3 spells CATQGQLSTGELFF. The CDR3 DNA sequence: TGTGCCACTCAAGGACAGCTGAGTACCGGGGAGCTGTTTTTT.

V gene TRBV28 combines with J gene TRBJ2-5; D tentatively reads TRBD1 or TRBD2 (5 bases each). From germline, CDR1 is MDHEN and CDR2 SYDVKM. V gave up 6 bases and J gave up 4 bases, with 21 bases separating them. This CDR3 is 16 amino acids long. Written as DNA, the CDR3 is TGTGCCAGCAGAAATCCGGGACCCTTGTCGGGAGAGACCCAGTACTTC. It is translated as CASRNPGPLSGETQYF.

This chain links TRBV20-1 with TRBJ1-1; the D is unclear. The CDR3 has 11 amino acids. Germline V CDR1 and CDR2: DFQATT, SNEGSKA (reference sequence). Between the trimmed V and J ends, which lost 3 bases and 1 base, there was a span of 3 bases. The CDR3 sequence: CSARANTEAFF. The CDR3 DNA is TGCAGTGCTAGGGCGAACACTGAAGCTTTCTTT.

This chain connects TRBV15 to TRBJ1-2, with unresolved D. The CDR3 totals 13 residues. Trimming took 0 bases from V and 8 from J, leaving 10 bases between them. Germline CDR1 reads LNHNV; CDR2 reads YYDKDF (reference sequence). CDR3 sequence reads: CATSRDSGGGYTF. CDR3 DNA: TGTGCCACCAGCAGAGATTCCGGAGGGGGCTACACCTTC.

This sequence joins TRBV12-3 or TRBV12-4 and TRBJ1-2; D is unresolved. CDR3 length equals 11 residues. Trimming took off 6 bases at V and 7 bases at J, with 9 bases between the two ends. CDR3: CASSLPRGYTF. The DNA for the CDR3 is TGTGCCAGCAGCCTCCCACGTGGCTACACCTTC.

Only a few counts were recorded for this clone. This chain connects TRBV2 to TRBJ2-5; TRBD2 matches at 7 bases. CDR3 length equals 15 residues. Germline CDR1 and CDR2: SNHLY and FYNNEI. V was pared by 4 bases and J by 3 bases, with 8 bases of the junction left unmatched. Here the CDR3 reads CASSAAGVVEETQYF. The CDR3 region has the DNA TGTGCCAGCAGTGCTGCGGGGGTCGTCGAAGAGACCCAGTACTTC.

This chain connects TRBV30 to TRBJ1-1; 8 bases fit TRBD1. Germline V gives CDR1 GTSNPN, CDR2 SVGIG (reference sequence). Trimming took 2 bases from V and 0 from J; bases not matched to a gene: 5. The CDR3 consists of 15 residues. In DNA, the CDR3 is TGTGCCTGGAGTCTGCCGGACAGGGTGAACACTGAAGCTTTCTTT. Translated, it gives CAWSLPDRVNTEAFF.

This clone was counted a few times. As DNA, the CDR3 is TGCGCCAGCAGCCAAGAGGGAGTCTACGAGCGTGGGGGTAATGAAAAACTGTTTTTT. Translation: CASSQEGVYERGGNEKLFF. The chain uses TRBV4-1 and TRBJ1-4, with D perhaps matching TRBD1 (5 bases). Looked up from germline, CDR1 is MGHRA and CDR2 is YSYEKL. The CDR3 sequence is 19 residues long. With 0 bases removed from V and 4 bases from J, the gap between germline ends came to 21 bases.

The CDR3 DNA is TGCGCCAGCAGCTTGGCCCAGGGGGCAGGGGACACTGAAGCTTTCTTT. This translates into CASSLAQGAGDTEAFF. V usage is TRBV5-1 and J usage is TRBJ1-1, with 8 bases that match TRBD1. The CDR3 length is 16 residues. Germline-derived CDR1 and CDR2 are SGHRS and YFSETQ. J gave up 3 bases and V 0 bases, and 7 bases lay outside the gene matches.

In DNA form, the CDR3 reads TGTGCCAGCAGCCAAGATGCTAGGGTAGGCGGCTACACCTTC. It codes for CASSQDARVGGYTF. This chain uses TRBV14 with TRBJ1-2, with D unresolved. The CDR3 is 14 amino acids. V was cut by 0 bases and J by 8 bases, with 13 bases left in between. Germline assignment: CDR1 SGHDN and CDR2 FVKESK.

The CDR3 region has the DNA TGTGCCACCAGTGACCGCGACAGGGCCACCGGGGAGCTGTTTTTT. This encodes CATSDRDRATGELFF. This rearrangement joins TRBV24-1 to TRBJ2-2, with 7 nucleotides matching TRBD1. V trimming: 4 bases; J trimming: 4 bases; junction bases outside the gene matches: 5. Germline values: CDR1 KGHDR, CDR2 SFDVKD. This CDR3 spans 15 amino acids.

This clone showed up just once. The chain couples TRBV24-1 to TRBJ2-5, with TRBD1 matching 10 bases. Trimming took 4 bases from V and 5 from J; bases not matched to a gene: 6. The V gene's germline CDR1 is KGHDR and CDR2 SFDVKD. The length of the CDR3 is 15 residues. DNA of the CDR3: TGTGCCACCAGTGACCTTTCGACAGGGGGCGAGACCCAGTACTTC. Its protein is CATSDLSTGGETQYF.

This sequence joins TRBV10-1 and TRBJ2-7; either TRBD1 or TRBD2 may fit D (5 bases each). V gave up 6 bases and J gave up 5 bases, with 17 bases separating them. Germline V gene sequence: CDR1 WNHNN, CDR2 SYGVQD (reference sequence). CDR3 length equals 14 residues. The CDR3 nucleotides are TGCGCCAGCAGCGGGGCGTGGCAACGGAACGAGCAGTACGTC. Its protein product is CASSGAWQRNEQYV.

The DNA of the CDR3 is TGCGCCAGCAGCTTGAAAATGTTGGACACAGATACGCAGTATTTT. Its protein is CASSLKMLDTDTQYF. This sequence joins TRBV5-1 and TRBJ2-3, with D unresolved. V was clipped by 1 base and J by 2 bases, with 11 bases between them. The germline CDR1 and CDR2 sequences are SGHRS and YFSETQ. This CDR3 contains 15 residues.

The rearrangement uses TRBV7-2 and TRBJ2-1; 7 bases line up with TRBD1. CDR3 length: 14 amino acids. V lost 5 bases and J lost 3; bases outside the gene matches: 4. The V gene's germline CDR1 is SGHTA and CDR2 FQGNSA. CDR3 sequence reads: CASSLRGIYNEQFF. For the CDR3, the DNA is TGTGCCAGCAGCCTCAGGGGGATCTACAATGAGCAGTTCTTC.